This T cell receptor (beta chain) was identified during a study of identical twins. Study observations and caveats: Invariant MAIT and iNKT cells may have partly biased zero-insertion analyses. Fewer insertions characterized abundant cord blood beta clonotypes, whereas memory repertoires showed none. Beta out-of-frame sequences showed weaker excess twin sharing.

Carrying unique molecular identifiers, the cDNA also gained a universal primer site through template switching. MiXCR, run by TCRdb on the 5' RACE reads, gives a single entry per CDR3 protein. The sample holds under 450,000 distinct CDR3 sequences, 18% seen once. Ten or more counts support this clonotype. Its specificity is unknown. The CDR3 spans 16 residues. The germline V gene encodes CDR1 SGHRS and CDR2 YFSETQ. The trim removed 4 bases at V and 1 base at J, leaving 6 bases unmatched. The sample taken for sequencing was naive T cells sorted from blood. The chain joins TRBV5-1 to TRBJ2-7, with TRBD2 identical over 12 bases. This TCR came from a man aged 45-60 years in good health. Written as DNA, the CDR3 is TGCGCCAGCAGCCCAATTGGACTAGCGGGGTCCTACGAGCAGTACTTC. This encodes CASSPIGLAGSYEQYF.